This T cell receptor (beta chain) is from a study of blood T cell repertoires in COVID-19. Adults between roughly 18 and 89 years of age took part from under 25 US areas. The CDR3 loop spans 14 amino acids. In the original processing: Counts of nucleated cells, estimated from reference gene primer amplification, were obtained. Sequencing was performed with immunoSEQ multiplex PCR; in TCRdb, only in-frame clones are kept and a portion is missing. The V and J calls and clone size come from that table; D and trimming were worked out from the DNA. The sample consists of about 360,000 clones, approximately 86% of them appearing once.

The origin of this receptor is a woman between 40 and 50 years old with acute COVID-19. The chain joins TRBV21-1 to TRBJ1-1; the table's D call TRBD1 went unverified against the DNA. TRBV21-1 is recorded as a pseudogene. Specimen: PBMCs or T cells enriched from blood (not recorded which). DNA for the CDR3: TGTGCCAGCACGTCCTCGGACACTGACGCTGAAGCTTTCTTT. Residues: CASTSSDTDAEAFF.